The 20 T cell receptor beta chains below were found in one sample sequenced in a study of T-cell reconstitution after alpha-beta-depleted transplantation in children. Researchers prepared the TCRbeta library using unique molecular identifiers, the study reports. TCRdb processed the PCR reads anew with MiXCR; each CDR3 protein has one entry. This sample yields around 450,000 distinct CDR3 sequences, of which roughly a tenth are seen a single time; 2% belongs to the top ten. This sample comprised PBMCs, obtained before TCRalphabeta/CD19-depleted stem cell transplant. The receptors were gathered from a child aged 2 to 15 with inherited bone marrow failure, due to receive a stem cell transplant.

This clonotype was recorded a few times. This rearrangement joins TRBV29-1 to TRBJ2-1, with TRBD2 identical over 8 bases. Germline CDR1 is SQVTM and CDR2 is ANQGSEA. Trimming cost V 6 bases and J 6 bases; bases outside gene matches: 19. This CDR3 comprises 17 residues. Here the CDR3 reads CSVPKFTGLAQGNEQFF. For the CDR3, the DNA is TGCAGCGTGCCAAAGTTTACCGGACTAGCTCAAGGCAATGAGCAGTTCTTC.

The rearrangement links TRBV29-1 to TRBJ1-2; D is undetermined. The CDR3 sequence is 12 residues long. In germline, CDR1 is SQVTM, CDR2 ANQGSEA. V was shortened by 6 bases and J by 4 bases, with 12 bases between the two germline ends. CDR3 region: CSVRQASYGYTF. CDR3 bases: TGCAGCGTGAGACAAGCTTCCTATGGCTACACCTTC. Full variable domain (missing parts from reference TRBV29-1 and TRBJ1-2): SAVISQKPSRDICQRGTSLTIQCQVDSQVTMMFWYRQQPGQSLTLIATANQGSEATYESGFVIDKFPISRPNLTFSTLTVSNMSPEDSSIYLCSVRQASYGYTFGSGTRLTVV.

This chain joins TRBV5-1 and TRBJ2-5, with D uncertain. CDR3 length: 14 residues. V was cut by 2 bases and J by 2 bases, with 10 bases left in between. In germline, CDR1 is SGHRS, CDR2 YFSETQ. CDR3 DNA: TGCGCCAGCAGCTTAATCACAAGACAAGAGACCCAGTACTTC. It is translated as CASSLITRQETQYF.

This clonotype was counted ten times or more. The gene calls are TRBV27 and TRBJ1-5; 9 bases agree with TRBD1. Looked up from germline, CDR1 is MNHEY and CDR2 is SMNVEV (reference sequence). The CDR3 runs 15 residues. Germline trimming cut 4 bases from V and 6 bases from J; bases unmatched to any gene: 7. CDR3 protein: CASSSGTGNFQPQHF. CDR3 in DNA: TGTGCCAGCAGTTCCGGGACAGGGAATTTTCAGCCCCAGCATTTT.

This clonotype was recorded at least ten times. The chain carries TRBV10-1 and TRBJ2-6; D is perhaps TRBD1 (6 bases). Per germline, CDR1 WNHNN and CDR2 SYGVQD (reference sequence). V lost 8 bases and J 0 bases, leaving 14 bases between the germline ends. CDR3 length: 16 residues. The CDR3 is CASSQGSYSGANVLTF. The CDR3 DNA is TGCGCCAGCTCCCAGGGGTCTTACTCTGGGGCCAACGTCCTGACTTTC.

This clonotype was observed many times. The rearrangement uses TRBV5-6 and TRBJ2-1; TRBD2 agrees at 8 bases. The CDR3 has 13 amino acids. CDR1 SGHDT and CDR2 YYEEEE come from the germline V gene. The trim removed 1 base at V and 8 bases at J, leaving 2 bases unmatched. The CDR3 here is CASSLTSGDEQFF. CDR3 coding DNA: TGTGCCAGCAGCTTGACTAGCGGCGATGAGCAGTTCTTC.

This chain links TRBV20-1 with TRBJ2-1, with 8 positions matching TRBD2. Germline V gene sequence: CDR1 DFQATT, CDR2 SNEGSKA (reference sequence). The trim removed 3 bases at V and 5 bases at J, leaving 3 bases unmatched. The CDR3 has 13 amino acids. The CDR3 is CSASGRANNEQFF. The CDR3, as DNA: TGCAGTGCTAGCGGGAGGGCCAACAATGAGCAGTTCTTC.

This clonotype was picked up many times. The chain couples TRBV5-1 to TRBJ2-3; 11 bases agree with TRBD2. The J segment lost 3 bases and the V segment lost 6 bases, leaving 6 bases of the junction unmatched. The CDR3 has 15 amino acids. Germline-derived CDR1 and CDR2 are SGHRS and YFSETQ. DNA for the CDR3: TGCGCCAGCACCCCCACTAGCGGGAGTACAGATACGCAGTATTTT. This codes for CASTPTSGSTDTQYF.

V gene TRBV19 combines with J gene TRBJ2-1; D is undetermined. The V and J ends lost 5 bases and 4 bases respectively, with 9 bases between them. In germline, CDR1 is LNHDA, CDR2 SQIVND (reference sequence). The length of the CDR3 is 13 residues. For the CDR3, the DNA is TGTGCCAGTAGTCACCTAACATACAATGAGCAGTTCTTC. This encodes CASSHLTYNEQFF.

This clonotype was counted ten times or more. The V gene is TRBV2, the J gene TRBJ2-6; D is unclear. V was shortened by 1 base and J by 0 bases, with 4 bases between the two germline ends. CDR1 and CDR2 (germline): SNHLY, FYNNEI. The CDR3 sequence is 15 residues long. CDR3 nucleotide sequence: TGTGCCAGCAGTGAAGAGGGCTCTGGGGCCAACGTCCTGACTTTC. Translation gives CASSEEGSGANVLTF.

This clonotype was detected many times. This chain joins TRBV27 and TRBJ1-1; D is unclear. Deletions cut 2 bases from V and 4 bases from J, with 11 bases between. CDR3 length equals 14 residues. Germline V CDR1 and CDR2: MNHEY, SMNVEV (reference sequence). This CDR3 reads CASSLNVGSTEAFF. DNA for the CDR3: TGTGCCAGCAGTTTAAATGTAGGGAGCACTGAAGCTTTCTTT.

This CDR3 is CASSILPTGEGYTF. In DNA, the CDR3 is TGTGCCAGCAGCATATTACCTACGGGGGAGGGCTACACCTTC. This chain connects TRBV7-2 to TRBJ1-2; D possibly corresponds to TRBD1 (5 bases). Germline CDR1 and CDR2: SGHTA and FQGNSA. The CDR3 spans 14 residues. The V end lost 5 bases, the J end lost 8 bases, and 18 bases lay between the germline ends. Drawing the rest from reference TRBV7-2 and TRBJ1-2, the complete variable domain is GAGVSQSPSNKVTEKGKDVELRCDPISGHTALYWYRQSLGQGLEFLIYFQGNSAPDKSGLPSDRFSAERTGGSVSTLTIQRTQQEDSAVYLCASSILPTGEGYTFGSGTRLTVV.

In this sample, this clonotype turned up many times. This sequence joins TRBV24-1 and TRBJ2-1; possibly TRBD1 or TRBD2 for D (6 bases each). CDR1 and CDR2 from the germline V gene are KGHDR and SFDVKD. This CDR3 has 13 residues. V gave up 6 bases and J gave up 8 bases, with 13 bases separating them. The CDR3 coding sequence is TGTGCCACCAGTCGGGGGCTTAATGATGAGCAGTTCTTC. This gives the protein CATSRGLNDEQFF.

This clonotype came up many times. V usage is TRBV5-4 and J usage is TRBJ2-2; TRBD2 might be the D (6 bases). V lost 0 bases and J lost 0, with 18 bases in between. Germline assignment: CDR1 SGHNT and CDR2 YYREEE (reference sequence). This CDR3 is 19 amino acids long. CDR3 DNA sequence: TGTGCCAGCAGCTTGGGAGGGAGGACGGCATGGACGAACACCGGGGAGCTGTTTTTT. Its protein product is CASSLGGRTAWTNTGELFF.

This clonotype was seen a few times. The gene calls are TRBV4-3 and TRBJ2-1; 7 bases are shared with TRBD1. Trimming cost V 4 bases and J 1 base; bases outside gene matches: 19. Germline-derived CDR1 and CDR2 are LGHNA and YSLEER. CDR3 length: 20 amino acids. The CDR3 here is CASSRQGLSGFRDSYNEQFF. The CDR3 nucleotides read TGCGCCAGCAGCCGACAGGGTCTTTCAGGGTTTCGGGATTCCTACAATGAGCAGTTCTTC.

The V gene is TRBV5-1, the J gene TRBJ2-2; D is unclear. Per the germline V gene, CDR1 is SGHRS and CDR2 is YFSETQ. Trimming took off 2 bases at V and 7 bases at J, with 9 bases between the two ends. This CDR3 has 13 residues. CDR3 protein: CASSFLDYGELFF. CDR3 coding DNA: TGCGCCAGCAGCTTCCTTGATTACGGGGAGCTGTTTTTT.

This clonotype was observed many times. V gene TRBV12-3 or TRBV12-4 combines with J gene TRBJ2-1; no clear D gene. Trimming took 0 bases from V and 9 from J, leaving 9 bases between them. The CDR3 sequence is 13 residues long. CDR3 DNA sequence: TGTGCCAGCAGTTTAGCCCCTTACGGTGAGCAGTTCTTC. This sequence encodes CASSLAPYGEQFF.

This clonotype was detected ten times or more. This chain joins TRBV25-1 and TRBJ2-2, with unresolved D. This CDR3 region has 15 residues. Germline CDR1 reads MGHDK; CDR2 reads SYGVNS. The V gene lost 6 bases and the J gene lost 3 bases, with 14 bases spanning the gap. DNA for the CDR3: TGTGCCAGCAGACCAGACCGCCAATACACCGGGGAGCTGTTTTTT. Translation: CASRPDRQYTGELFF.

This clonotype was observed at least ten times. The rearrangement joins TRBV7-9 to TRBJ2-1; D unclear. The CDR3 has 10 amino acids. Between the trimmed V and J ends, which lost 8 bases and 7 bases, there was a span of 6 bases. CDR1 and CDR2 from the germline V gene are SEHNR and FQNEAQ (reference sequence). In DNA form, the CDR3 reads TGTGCCAGCGACGGTAATGAGCAGTTCTTC. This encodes CASDGNEQFF.

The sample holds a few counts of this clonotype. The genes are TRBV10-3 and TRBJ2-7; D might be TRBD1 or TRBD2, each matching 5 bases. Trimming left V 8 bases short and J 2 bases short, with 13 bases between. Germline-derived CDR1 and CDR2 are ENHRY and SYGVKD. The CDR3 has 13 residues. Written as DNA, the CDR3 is TGTGCCATCCGCCGGGACCTGACCTACGAGCAGTACTTC. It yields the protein CAIRRDLTYEQYF.